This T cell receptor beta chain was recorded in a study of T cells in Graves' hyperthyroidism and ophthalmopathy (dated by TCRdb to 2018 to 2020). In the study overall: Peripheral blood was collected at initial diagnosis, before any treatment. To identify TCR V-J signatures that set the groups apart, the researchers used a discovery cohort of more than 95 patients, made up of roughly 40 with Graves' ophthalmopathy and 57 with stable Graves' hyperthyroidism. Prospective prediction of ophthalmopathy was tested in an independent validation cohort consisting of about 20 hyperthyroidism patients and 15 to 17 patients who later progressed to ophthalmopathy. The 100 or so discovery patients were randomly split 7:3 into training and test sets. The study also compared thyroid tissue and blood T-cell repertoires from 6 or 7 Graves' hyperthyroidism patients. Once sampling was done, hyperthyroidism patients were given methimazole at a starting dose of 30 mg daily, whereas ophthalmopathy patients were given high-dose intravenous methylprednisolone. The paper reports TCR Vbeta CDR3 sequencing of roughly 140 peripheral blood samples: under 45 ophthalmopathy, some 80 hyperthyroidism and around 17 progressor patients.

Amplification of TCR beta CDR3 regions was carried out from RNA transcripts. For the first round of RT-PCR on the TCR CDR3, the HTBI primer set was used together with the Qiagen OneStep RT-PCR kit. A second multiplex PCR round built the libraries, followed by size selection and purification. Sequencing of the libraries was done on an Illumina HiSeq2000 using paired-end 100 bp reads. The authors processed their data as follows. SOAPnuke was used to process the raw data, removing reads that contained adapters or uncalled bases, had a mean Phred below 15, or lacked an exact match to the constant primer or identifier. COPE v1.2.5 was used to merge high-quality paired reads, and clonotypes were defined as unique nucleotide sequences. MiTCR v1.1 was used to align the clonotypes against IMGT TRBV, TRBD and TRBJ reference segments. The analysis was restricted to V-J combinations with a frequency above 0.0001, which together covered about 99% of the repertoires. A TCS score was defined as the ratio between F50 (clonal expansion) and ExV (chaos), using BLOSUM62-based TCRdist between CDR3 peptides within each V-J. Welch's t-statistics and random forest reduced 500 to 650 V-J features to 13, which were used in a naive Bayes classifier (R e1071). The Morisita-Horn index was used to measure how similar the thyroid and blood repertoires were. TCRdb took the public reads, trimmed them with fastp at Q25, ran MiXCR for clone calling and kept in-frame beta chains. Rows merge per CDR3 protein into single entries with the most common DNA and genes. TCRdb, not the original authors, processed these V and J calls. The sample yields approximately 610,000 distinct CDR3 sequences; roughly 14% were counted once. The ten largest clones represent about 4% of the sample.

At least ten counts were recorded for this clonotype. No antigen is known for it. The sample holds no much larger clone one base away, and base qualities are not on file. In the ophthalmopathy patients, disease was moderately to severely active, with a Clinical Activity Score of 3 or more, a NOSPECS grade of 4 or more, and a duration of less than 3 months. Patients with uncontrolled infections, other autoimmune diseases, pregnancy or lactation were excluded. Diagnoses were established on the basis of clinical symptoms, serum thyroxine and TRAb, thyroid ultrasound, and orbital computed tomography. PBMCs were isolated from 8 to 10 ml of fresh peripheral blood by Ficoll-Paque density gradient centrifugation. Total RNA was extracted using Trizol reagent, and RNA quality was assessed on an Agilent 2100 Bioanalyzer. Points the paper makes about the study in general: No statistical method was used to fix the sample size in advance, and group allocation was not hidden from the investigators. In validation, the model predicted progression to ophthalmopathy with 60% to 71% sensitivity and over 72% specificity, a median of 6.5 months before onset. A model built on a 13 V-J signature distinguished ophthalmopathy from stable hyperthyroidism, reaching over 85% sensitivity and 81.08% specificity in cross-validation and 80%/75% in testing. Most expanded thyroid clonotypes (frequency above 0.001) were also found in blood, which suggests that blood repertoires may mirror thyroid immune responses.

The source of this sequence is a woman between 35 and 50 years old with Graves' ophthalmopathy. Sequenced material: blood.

At the DNA level, the sequence is TGTGCCACCAGTGATTCGCACAGCCGCCCTACCTACGAGCAGTACTTC. Its protein product is CATSDSHSRPTYEQYF. This receptor chain uses TRBV24-1 and TRBJ2-7; the D gene is unclear. The germline V gene sets CDR1 to KGHDR and CDR2 to SFDVKD. The CDR3 starts with the cysteine, ends with the phenylalanine, and has 16 residues. Only the CDR3 DNA is retained, 48 bases long and in frame from the first base. At the junction V is shortened by 2 bases and J by 2 bases, with 15 bases in between.